The rows below give T cell receptor beta chains drawn from one sample of a study of T cell responses to AZD1222 COVID-19 vaccine. The table came from immunoSEQ multiplex PCR; TCRdb's copy has only in-frame clones and leaves some out. Of around 87,000 clones in the sample, roughly 90% were seen once. The material sequenced was peripheral blood, taken on day 0 of AZD1222 vaccination. The receptor source for this set is an adult in good health. CDR3s include the opening cysteine and the closing phenylalanine or tryptophan. Each record gives: J gene, V gene, clone size, D gene, CDR3 DNA, CDR3 protein. A D gene is named only where the DNA matches it firmly. Clone size appears in some rows only: once, few, many, or a class for an expanded clone.

J: TRBJ1-5
V: TRBV23-1
size: NA
D: NA
DNA: TGCGCCACCAATGGGGGGGGCCCTCAGCCCCAGCATTTT
CDR3: CATNGGGPQPQHF

J: TRBJ1-5
V: TRBV4-3
size: once
D: TRBD1
DNA: TGCGCCAGCAGCCAAGATTGGACAGGGGGGGTGGGCAATCAGCCCCAGCATTTT
CDR3: CASSQDWTGGVGNQPQHF

J: TRBJ1-4
V: TRBV28
size: NA
D: TRBD1
DNA: TGTGCCAGCAGTTTCGGGACAGGGTTTGAAAAACTGTTTTTT
CDR3: CASSFGTGFEKLFF

J: TRBJ2-3
V: TRBV5-1
size: NA
D: NA
DNA: TGCGCCAGCAGCTTGACCCTAACAGATACGCAGTATTTT
CDR3: CASSLTLTDTQYF

J: TRBJ1-5
V: TRBV5-1
size: NA
D: TRBD1
DNA: TGCGCCAGCAGCTTGGGGACAGGGTCTTCCGAACACAATCAGCCCCAGCATTTT
CDR3: CASSLGTGSSEHNQPQHF

J: TRBJ2-7
V: TRBV5-4
size: NA
D: NA
DNA: TGTGCCAGCAGCCCCGGGACAGAAATGGGGGGGCAGTACTTC
CDR3: CASSPGTEMGGQYF

J: TRBJ2-2
V: TRBV4-2
size: NA
D: NA
DNA: TGTGCCAGCAGCCAAGAGCTAGCGCACGGGGAGCTGTTTTTT
CDR3: CASSQELAHGELFF

J: TRBJ2-3
V: TRBV7-2
size: NA
D: NA
DNA: TGTGCCAGCAGTTTAGAAAGGGGCCCAGATACGCAGTATTTT
CDR3: CASSLERGPDTQYF

J: TRBJ1-3
V: TRBV18
size: NA
D: NA
DNA: TGTGCCAGCTCATCCGGGACAACGCGAAACACCATATATTTT
CDR3: CASSSGTTRNTIYF

J: TRBJ1-1
V: TRBV3-1/TRBV3-2
size: NA
D: NA
DNA: TGTGCCAGCAGCCAATTAAGGGGGGGGGCTTTCTTT
CDR3: CASSQLRGGAFF

J: TRBJ2-3
V: TRBV19
size: NA
D: NA
DNA: TGTGCCAGTAGTCCTTCGACATCCACAGATACGCAGTATTTT
CDR3: CASSPSTSTDTQYF

J: TRBJ2-2
V: TRBV7-6
size: NA
D: NA
DNA: TGTGCCAGCAGCCTAAGAACCGGGGAGCTGTTTTTT
CDR3: CASSLRTGELFF

J: TRBJ1-2
V: TRBV6-2/TRBV6-3
size: NA
D: TRBD1
DNA: TGTGCCAGCAGACCTAGGGACAGGGTTTTCCGAGGCTACACCTTC
CDR3: CASRPRDRVFRGYTF

J: TRBJ2-3
V: TRBV27
size: NA
D: NA
DNA: TGTGCCACCAAACAGGGATCTAGCACAGATACGCAGTATTTT
CDR3: CATKQGSSTDTQYF

J: TRBJ1-3
V: TRBV18
size: NA
D: NA
DNA: TGTGCCAGCTCACCAATGGAGTTGACTGGAAACACCATATATTTT
CDR3: CASSPMELTGNTIYF